The entry below describes one T cell receptor beta chain. This entry is derived from a study of CD8+ T cells in alopecia areata. Following extraction, RNA underwent reverse transcription to cDNA, which served as the sequencing template. Profiled with immunoSEQ multiplex PCR; TCRdb holds only in-frame clones, not every one. This table has about 140,000 clones, about 54% appearing once. The clonotype originates from a human donor in good health. Sequencing was done on a sample of CD4+ T cells sorted from blood.

The chain's CDR3 is CASAPGGTGRYEQYF. For the CDR3, the DNA is TGTGCCAGCGCCCCTGGCGGGACAGGGAGGTACGAGCAGTACTTC. The V call is TRBV7-2, the J call TRBJ2-7, with TRBD1 identical over 9 bases. The CDR3 consists of 15 residues. Trimming took 8 bases from V and 4 from J; bases not matched to a gene: 12. CDR1 is SGHTA, CDR2 FQGNSA, per germline. Based on the CDR3 plus reference TRBV7-2 and TRBJ2-7, the full variable domain is GAGVSQSPSNKVTEKGKDVELRCDPISGHTALYWYRQSLGQGLEFLIYFQGNSAPDKSGLPSDRFSAERTGGSVSTLTIQRTQQEDSAVYLCASAPGGTGRYEQYFGPGTRLTVT.